The 30 T cell receptor beta chains below come from one sample, sequenced in a study of blood T cell repertoires in COVID-19. Produced via immunoSEQ multiplex PCR; TCRdb's table is partial and in-frame only. Of about 170,000 clones detected, around 93% appear once; the ten largest clones hold around 4.6%. Sequencing used peripheral blood. The source of these receptors is a woman in her forties or fifties with acute or convalescent COVID-19.

CDR3 protein: CASSYRDGVSHEQYF. In DNA form, the CDR3 reads TGTGCCAGCAGCTACAGGGACGGAGTTTCCCACGAGCAGTACTTC. The chain links TRBV11-2 to TRBJ2-7, with TRBD1 as a possible D gene (6 bases). CDR3 length: 15 amino acids. Trimming took 4 bases from V and 5 from J, leaving 18 bases between them. Per germline, CDR1 SGHAT and CDR2 FQNNGV. The entire variable domain, with the rest obtained from reference TRBV11-2 and TRBJ2-7, is as follows: EAGVAQSPRYKIIEKRQSVAFWCNPISGHATLYWYQQILGQGPKLLIQFQNNGVVDDSQLPKDRFSAERLKGVDSTLKIQPAKLEDSAVYLCASSYRDGVSHEQYFGPGTRLTVT.

CDR3 protein: CASRVPLAGMQETQYF. Here the CDR3 DNA reads TGTGCCAGCAGGGTGCCCCTAGCGGGGATGCAAGAGACCCAGTACTTC. The rearrangement joins TRBV2 to TRBJ2-5; 9 bases align to TRBD2. Looked up from germline, CDR1 is SNHLY and CDR2 is FYNNEI. The CDR3 runs 16 residues. V lost 6 bases to trimming and J lost 2 bases; unmatched junction nucleotides: 10. The full variable domain, rest sourced from reference TRBV2 and TRBJ2-5, is EPEVTQTPSHQVTQMGQEVILRCVPISNHLYFYWYRQILGQKVEFLVSFYNNEISEKSEIFDDQFSVERPDGSNFTLKIRSTKLEDSAMYFCASRVPLAGMQETQYFGPGTRLLVL.

This clone showed up just once. V gene TRBV7-9 combines with J gene TRBJ1-1; no reliable D call. V lost 3 bases and J lost 0, with 8 bases in between. CDR3 size: 14 residues. Germline loops: CDR1 SEHNR, CDR2 FQNEAQ (reference sequence). The CDR3 protein is CASSLNSMNTEAFF. CDR3 coding DNA: TGTGCCAGCAGCTTGAACAGCATGAACACTGAAGCTTTCTTT.

Points on this clone: Different DNA sequences within this sample yield the same CDR3. V is TRBV6-5 and J is TRBJ1-2, with D tentatively TRBD1 (5 bases). V shed 2 bases and J shed 6 bases, with 7 bases lying between them. This CDR3 region has 12 residues. From germline, CDR1 is MNHEY and CDR2 SVGAGI. CDR3 DNA sequence: TGTGCCAGCAGTTACGGGGGGAATGGCTACACCTTC. Amino acid sequence: CASSYGGNGYTF.

This chain connects TRBV28 to TRBJ1-3; D gene uncertain. The germline gives CDR1 MDHEN, CDR2 SYDVKM. V was shortened by 3 bases and J by 9 bases, with 15 bases between the two germline ends. The CDR3 has 14 residues. CDR3 sequence reads: CASSFVSREGTIYF. As DNA, the CDR3 is TGTGCCAGCAGTTTTGTTTCTAGGGAGGGCACCATATATTTT.

The rearrangement links TRBV5-4 to TRBJ2-1, with D perhaps TRBD2 (6 bases). This CDR3 contains 15 residues. Looked up from germline, CDR1 is SGHNT and CDR2 is YYREEE (reference sequence). V was shortened by 0 bases and J by 4 bases, with 11 bases between the two germline ends. The CDR3 bases are TGTGCCAGCAGCTTGGGAGGCGGGACTTACAATGAGCAGTTCTTC. This codes for CASSLGGGTYNEQFF.

Worth noting for this clone: Other DNA variants within this sample encode the same CDR3. V gene TRBV6-5 combines with J gene TRBJ1-1; D unclear. V lost 0 bases to trimming and J lost 5 bases, with 7 bases between them. The CDR3 has 13 residues. Germline values: CDR1 MNHEY, CDR2 SVGAGI. CDR3 loop: CASSYSGGTEAFF. The CDR3 DNA sequence: TGTGCCAGCAGTTACTCGGGAGGGACTGAAGCTTTCTTT.

This chain links TRBV18 with TRBJ2-1, with D maybe TRBD2 (5 bases). Trimming stripped 5 bases from V and 4 bases from J, with 15 bases between. In germline, CDR1 is KGHSH, CDR2 LQKENI. The CDR3 loop spans 15 amino acids. CDR3 nucleotides: TGTGCCAGCTCAATCCGGGATCAAAAGTACAATGAGCAGTTCTTC. Its protein is CASSIRDQKYNEQFF.

The chain joins TRBV24-1 to TRBJ2-1; unclear D gene. Germline V gene data show CDR1 as KGHDR and CDR2 as SFDVKD. Trimming took 7 bases from V and 0 from J, leaving 15 bases between them. This CDR3 is built from 16 residues. The CDR3 loop is CATRGDTGGSYNEQFF. CDR3 nucleotides: TGTGCCACCAGAGGAGATACGGGTGGCTCCTACAATGAGCAGTTCTTC.

The rearrangement joins TRBV24-1 to TRBJ1-3; D gene uncertain. The CDR3 extends over 14 amino acids. The germline CDR1 and CDR2 sequences are KGHDR and SFDVKD. Trimming shortened V by 2 bases and J by 4 bases, and 8 bases separated the two germline ends. Here the CDR3 DNA reads TGTGCCACCAGTGATTACCCTCGGGGAAACACCATATATTTT. This translates into CATSDYPRGNTIYF.

V gene TRBV4-1 combines with J gene TRBJ2-2; TRBD2 matches at 10 bases. Germline CDR1 MGHRA, CDR2 YSYEKL. This CDR3 region has 14 residues. The V segment lost 6 bases and the J segment 6 bases; nucleotides outside the gene matches: 4. Written as DNA, the CDR3 is TGCGCCAGCAGAGGAGCGGGAGGGGCCGGGGAGCTGTTTTTT. Amino acid sequence: CASRGAGGAGELFF.

This chain uses TRBV27 with TRBJ2-1; TRBD2 aligns across 10 bases. The CDR3 is 16 amino acids. CDR1 and CDR2 (germline): MNHEY, SMNVEV (reference sequence). With V trimmed by 3 bases and J by 4 bases, 6 bases remained unmatched. CDR3 DNA: TGTGCCAGCAGTTTCCAGGGACTAGCGAGTTACAATGAGCAGTTCTTC. Translation: CASSFQGLASYNEQFF.

The chain has TRBV28 and TRBJ1-6; D is unclear. Trimming took off 3 bases at V and 6 bases at J, with 15 bases between the two ends. Germline loops: CDR1 MDHEN, CDR2 SYDVKM. The CDR3 has 16 amino acids. CDR3 loop: CASSFGRRRSNSPLHF. CDR3 in DNA: TGTGCCAGCAGTTTCGGACGACGGAGGAGTAATTCACCCCTCCACTTT.

This clone was seen just once. The rearrangement joins TRBV27 to TRBJ1-5; 7 bases agree with TRBD1. The CDR3 is 12 residues long. V shed 8 bases, J shed 8 bases, and the junction held 6 bases outside the gene matches. In germline, CDR1 is MNHEY, CDR2 SMNVEV (reference sequence). CDR3 protein: CASWDRSEPQHF. In DNA, the CDR3 is TGTGCCAGCTGGGACAGAAGTGAGCCCCAGCATTTT.

The V and J genes are TRBV10-2 and TRBJ1-3, with 9 bases that match TRBD1. V gave up 3 bases and J gave up 4 bases; unmatched junction bases: 7. The CDR3 spans 16 residues. Germline V lookup: CDR1 WSHSY, CDR2 SAAADI. CDR3 sequence reads: CASSDTHRGRGNTIYF. CDR3 nucleotides: TGCGCCAGCAGTGATACACACAGGGGGCGCGGAAACACCATATATTTT.

The rearrangement uses TRBV13 and TRBJ1-1; 7 nucleotides line up with TRBD1. With V trimmed by 5 bases and J by 5 bases, 14 bases remained unmatched. The CDR3 loop spans 16 amino acids. Per the germline V gene, CDR1 is PRHDT and CDR2 is FYEKMQ (reference sequence). This CDR3 reads CASSPQTGTGTTEAFF. The DNA of the CDR3 is TGTGCCAGCAGCCCGCAGACAGGGACGGGGACGACTGAAGCTTTCTTT.

This clone was found once. The rearrangement joins TRBV5-8 to TRBJ1-4; a possible D gene is TRBD1 (6 bases). CDR3 size: 16 residues. V was pared by 4 bases and J by 3 bases, with 16 bases between. Germline V gene data show CDR1 as SGHTS and CDR2 as YDEGEE. The DNA for the CDR3 is TGTGCCAGCAGCCATAGACAGGCTCCTTCTAATGAAAAACTGTTTTTT. Protein product: CASSHRQAPSNEKLFF.

This clone was found once. The V gene is TRBV7-8, the J gene TRBJ1-4; tentative D call: TRBD1 (6 bases). The CDR3 length is 16 residues. Trimming left V 5 bases short and J 6 bases short, with 19 bases between. The germline gives CDR1 SGHVS, CDR2 FQNEAQ. CDR3 coding DNA: TGTGCCAGCAGCCCCGACAGGATTCCCCTCGATGAAAAACTGTTTTTT. Protein product: CASSPDRIPLDEKLFF.

The rearrangement uses TRBV10-1 and TRBJ2-2; TRBD1 aligns across 8 bases. This CDR3 has 15 residues. J was trimmed by 5 bases and V by 5 bases; bases with no gene match: 7. Germline V lookup: CDR1 WNHNN, CDR2 SYGVQD (reference sequence). CDR3 DNA: TGCGCCAGCAGTAACCACAGGGGGGAGACCGGGGAGCTGTTTTTT. This sequence encodes CASSNHRGETGELFF.

This sequence joins TRBV10-3 and TRBJ1-4; D perhaps matches TRBD1 (5 bases). The ends were cut back, 4 bases at V and 7 bases at J, with 13 bases in the middle. Germline V gene data show CDR1 as ENHRY and CDR2 as SYGVKD. The CDR3 is 14 amino acids. In DNA form, the CDR3 reads TGTGCCATCAGTGGACAGCCCAAGGGTGAAAAACTGTTTTTT. Encoded protein: CAISGQPKGEKLFF.

This rearrangement joins TRBV28 to TRBJ1-2; D unclear. This CDR3 is built from 14 residues. V was pared by 3 bases and J by 8 bases, with 16 bases between. The germline V gene encodes CDR1 MDHEN and CDR2 SYDVKM. CDR3 bases: TGTGCCAGCAGTTTTGAGGGCCTGGGGAGAGGCTACACCTTC. Encoded protein: CASSFEGLGRGYTF.

The V and J genes are TRBV9 and TRBJ2-5; D might be TRBD1 (5 bases). V shed 1 base and J shed 2 bases, with 12 bases lying between them. CDR3 length equals 15 residues. CDR1 is SGDLS, CDR2 YYNGEE, per germline. CDR3 coding DNA: TGTGCCAGCAGCGTAACGCCGAGACAGCAAGAGACCCAGTACTTC. This codes for CASSVTPRQQETQYF. The whole variable domain, filled in from reference TRBV9 and TRBJ2-5, reads DSGVTQTPKHLITATGQRVTLRCSPRSGDLSVYWYQQSLDQGLQFLIQYYNGEERAKGNILERFSAQQFPDLHSELNLSSLELGDSALYFCASSVTPRQQETQYFGPGTRLLVL.

The CDR3 DNA is TGTGCCAGCAGCTGGGTGACAGGGCAGGCTGATTGGGAGACCCAGTACTTC. Translating it yields CASSWVTGQADWETQYF. V is TRBV11-2 and J is TRBJ2-5; 7 bases agree with TRBD1. J gave up 5 bases and V 4 bases, and 16 bases lay outside the gene matches. This CDR3 comprises 17 residues. Germline V gene data show CDR1 as SGHAT and CDR2 as FQNNGV.

The CDR3 protein is CASRRETRSGEQYF. DNA of the CDR3: TGTGCCAGCCGCCGGGAGACCCGCTCGGGGGAGCAGTACTTC. The chain recombines TRBV27 with TRBJ2-7, with D possibly being TRBD2 (6 bases). The CDR3 covers 14 residues. The V and J ends lost 8 bases and 7 bases respectively, with 21 bases between them. Germline loops: CDR1 MNHEY, CDR2 SMNVEV (reference sequence).

The CDR3, as DNA: TGTGCCACCAGTCACAGAGGGAATCAGCCCCAGCATTTT. This translates into CATSHRGNQPQHF. The rearrangement links TRBV24-1 to TRBJ1-5; D not resolved. There are 13 residues in the CDR3. The germline V gene has CDR1 KGHDR and CDR2 SFDVKD. Trimming shortened V by 6 bases and J by 4 bases, and 9 bases separated the two germline ends.

This chain joins TRBV3-1 (or the pseudogene TRBV3-2) and TRBJ1-1; 8 positions match TRBD1. Germline V CDR1 and CDR2: LGHDT, YNNKEL (reference sequence). This CDR3 spans 12 amino acids. V shed 8 bases, J shed 1 base, and the junction held 0 bases outside the gene matches. In DNA form, the CDR3 reads TGTGCCAGCGGGACAGGGAACACTGAAGCTTTCTTT. Its protein product is CASGTGNTEAFF.

The chain employs TRBV5-6 and TRBJ2-7; 10 nucleotides match TRBD2. CDR3 size: 16 residues. V was clipped by 5 bases and J by 7 bases; unmatched bases: 15. In germline, CDR1 is SGHDT, CDR2 YYEEEE. In DNA form, the CDR3 reads TGTGCCAGCAGTTCCGCCCTTCTAGCGGGGGCGGGAGAGCAGTACTTC. Translating it yields CASSSALLAGAGEQYF.

The J gene is TRBJ1-1, the V gene TRBV5-4; D gene ambiguous. The ends were cut back, 6 bases at V and 1 base at J, with 7 bases in the middle. The CDR3 covers 12 residues. From germline, CDR1 is SGHNT and CDR2 YYREEE (reference sequence). The CDR3 DNA sequence: TGTGCCAGCAACTCCCGGAACACTGAAGCTTTCTTT. Residues: CASNSRNTEAFF.

This clone was counted a single time. The V gene is TRBV13, the J gene TRBJ1-1, with TRBD1 matching 7 bases. The trim removed 0 bases at V and 7 bases at J, leaving 2 bases unmatched. Germline lookup yields CDR1 PRHDT and CDR2 FYEKMQ (reference sequence). The CDR3 has 13 amino acids. This CDR3 reads CASSLGTGNEAFF. The CDR3 nucleotides read TGTGCCAGCAGCTTAGGGACAGGGAATGAAGCTTTCTTT.

The genes are TRBV30 and TRBJ1-4; D is unclear. V was clipped by 7 bases and J by 7 bases, with 22 bases between them. The germline V gene has CDR1 GTSNPN and CDR2 SVGIG (reference sequence). The CDR3 has 15 residues. The CDR3: CASSLGAGLSEKLFF. CDR3 coding DNA: TGTGCCTCCTCCCTTGGAGCTGGACTGAGTGAAAAACTGTTTTTT.